These 20 T cell receptor beta chains were all obtained from the same sample, sequenced in a study of blood T cells in healthy people across ages. Using a J-beta primer mix together with a sample-barcoded 5' primer, a second PCR was run for about 6 to 12 cycles. TCRdb analysed the 5' RACE reads with MiXCR anew, one entry per CDR3 protein. The table has 780,000 or so distinct CDR3 sequences, roughly three fifths seen once. Sequences were obtained from blood. The origin of the receptors is a middle-aged man in good health.

The V call is TRBV12-3 or TRBV12-4, the J call TRBJ2-5, with D possibly matching TRBD2 (6 bases). The V end lost 7 bases, the J end lost 2 bases, and 11 bases lay between the germline ends. There are 13 residues in the CDR3. CDR3: CASKYGGQETQYF. For the CDR3, the DNA is TGTGCCAGCAAGTACGGGGGACAAGAGACCCAGTACTTC.

This clonotype was found many times. In DNA form, the CDR3 reads TGCAGCGTTGTTGGGACAGGGGACTACGAGCAGTACTTC. Translating gives CSVVGTGDYEQYF. The genes are TRBV29-1 and TRBJ2-7; 10 bases line up with TRBD1. J gave up 3 bases and V 4 bases, and 3 bases lay outside the gene matches. The CDR3 runs to 13 residues. Germline V gene sequence: CDR1 SQVTM, CDR2 ANQGSEA.

The table lists this clonotype with a few counts. The chain employs TRBV6-2 or TRBV6-3 and TRBJ2-5, with D uncertain. V lost 7 bases to trimming and J lost 5 bases, with 8 bases between them. CDR1 and CDR2 (germline): MNHEY, SVGEGT. The length of the CDR3 is 11 residues. The CDR3 spells CASTNWETQYF. The CDR3 DNA follows: TGTGCCAGCACGAACTGGGAGACCCAGTACTTC.

This clonotype has more than one count but fewer than ten. A read error may account for a junction end that differs from germline. The chain links TRBV2 to TRBJ1-5; TRBD1 aligns across 7 bases. The CDR3 runs 15 residues. CDR1 SNHLY and CDR2 FYNNEI come from the germline V gene. DNA of the CDR3: TGTGCCAGCAGTGGCGACAGGGTACCGAATCGGCCCCAGCATTTT. It encodes CASSGDRVPNRPQHF.

This clonotype was seen more than once but under ten times. The chain uses TRBV18 and TRBJ2-1; the match to TRBD1 covers 7 bases. Germline loops: CDR1 KGHSH, CDR2 LQKENI. The CDR3 is 13 residues long. Losses at the gene ends were 4 bases for V and 5 bases for J; bases not matched to a gene: 2. In nucleotides, the CDR3 is TGTGCCAGCTCACAAGACAGGGACAATGAGCAGTTCTTC. It translates to CASSQDRDNEQFF.

This chain links TRBV7-2 with TRBJ2-3; no firm D call. CDR1 and CDR2 (germline): SGHTA, FQGNSA. The CDR3 is 13 amino acids. V lost 5 bases and J 6 bases, leaving 12 bases between the germline ends. The CDR3 loop is CASSPALGDTQYF. The CDR3, as DNA: TGTGCCAGCAGCCCAGCCCTTGGGGATACGCAGTATTTT.

This clonotype has more than one count but fewer than ten. The rearrangement joins TRBV29-1 to TRBJ2-7; unclear D gene. From germline, CDR1 is SQVTM and CDR2 ANQGSEA. Between the trimmed V and J ends, which lost 1 base and 2 bases, there was a span of 9 bases. The CDR3 loop spans 13 amino acids. CDR3 nucleotides: TGCAGCGTTGAAGGGTCGGCCACCTACGAGCAGTACTTC. Its translation: CSVEGSATYEQYF.

CDR3 sequence reads: CASSPGTSGILYEQYF. DNA of the CDR3: TGTGCCAGCAGCCCGGGGACTAGCGGGATACTCTACGAGCAGTACTTC. The V call is TRBV7-8, the J call TRBJ2-7; TRBD2 matches at 13 bases. The CDR3 is made up of 16 amino acids. Unmatched junction bases numbered 7, after V lost 5 bases and J lost 3 bases. The germline CDR1 and CDR2 sequences are SGHVS and FQNEAQ.

V is TRBV5-1 and J is TRBJ1-1; D is unclear. Germline CDR1 reads SGHRS; CDR2 reads YFSETQ. This CDR3 is built from 15 residues. V was pared by 6 bases and J by 0 bases, with 15 bases between. The CDR3 loop is CASNDGRIMNTEAFF. Written as DNA, the CDR3 is TGCGCCAGCAACGACGGAAGAATAATGAACACTGAAGCTTTCTTT.

The chain couples TRBV7-9 to TRBJ1-2; D is ambiguous. Germline CDR1 SEHNR, CDR2 FQNEAQ (reference sequence). Trimming took 2 bases from V and 2 from J, leaving 12 bases between them. CDR3 length: 15 amino acids. Here the CDR3 reads CASSLSTLENYGYTF. CDR3 coding DNA: TGTGCCAGCAGCTTATCCACGTTGGAGAACTATGGCTACACCTTC.

This clonotype was seen only a few times. This chain joins TRBV7-2 and TRBJ2-1; tentative D call: TRBD1 (6 bases). The CDR3 runs 15 residues. CDR1 is SGHTA, CDR2 FQGNSA, per germline. Trimming removed 8 bases from V and 1 base from J, with 15 bases in between. The CDR3 region has the DNA TGTGCCAGCCGTGGGCAGGGGAGTTCCTACAATGAGCAGTTCTTC. It is translated as CASRGQGSSYNEQFF.

The chain uses TRBV28 and TRBJ2-5, with 7 bases lining up with TRBD1. Matching the DNA end better, TRBJ2-7 makes the J call doubtful. This CDR3 has 17 residues. Germline CDR1 is MDHEN and CDR2 is SYDVKM. For the CDR3, the DNA is TGTGCCAGCAGCCCCGAGTGGTTGTCAGGGGGTAATGACGAGCAGTACTTC. Its protein product is CASSPEWLSGGNDEQYF.

The chain employs TRBV10-3 and TRBJ2-7; TRBD1 or TRBD2 may be the D gene (5 bases each). Germline V CDR1 and CDR2: ENHRY, SYGVKD. Trimming removed 10 bases at V and 4 bases at J, with 17 bases between. This CDR3 is 13 amino acids long. The CDR3 DNA reads TGTGCCACGAGGGACCCCCGGAGGTACGAGCAGTACTTC. This gives the protein CATRDPRRYEQYF.

The table lists this clonotype with a few counts. The V gene is TRBV7-8, the J gene TRBJ1-2, with a weak D call TRBD1 (5 bases). From germline, CDR1 is SGHVS and CDR2 FQNEAQ. Trimming cost V 0 bases and J 4 bases, with 12 bases left between them. The CDR3 loop spans 15 amino acids. CDR3 residues: CASSLAMQGSYGYTF. The CDR3 DNA reads as TGTGCCAGCAGCTTAGCGATGCAGGGCAGCTATGGCTACACCTTC.

The V and J genes are TRBV20-1 and TRBJ2-5; 9 bases align to TRBD2. The assigned J gene may be wrong: the sequence end matches TRBJ2-7 better. Germline CDR1 reads DFQATT; CDR2 reads SNEGSKA (reference sequence). The CDR3 is made up of 15 amino acids. This CDR3 is CSVLDTSGHSYEQYF. The CDR3 DNA is TGCAGTGTTCTAGATACTAGCGGGCACTCCTACGAGCAGTACTTC.

This sequence joins TRBV20-1 and TRBJ2-3; TRBD2 matches 10 bases. Per germline, CDR1 DFQATT and CDR2 SNEGSKA (reference sequence). After removal of 2 bases from V and 7 bases from J, the junction contained 6 bases not matched to a gene. The CDR3 consists of 14 residues. Written as DNA, the CDR3 is TGCAGTGCTAGACGGACTAGCGGTTTGAATACGCAGTATTTT. It translates to CSARRTSGLNTQYF.

This clonotype has a single count. The chain recombines TRBV7-2 with TRBJ2-3; D ambiguous. There are 15 residues in the CDR3. The germline V gene encodes CDR1 SGHTA and CDR2 FQGNSA. With 5 bases removed from V and 0 bases from J, the gap between germline ends came to 12 bases. CDR3 amino acids: CASSAHNTSTDTQYF. The CDR3, as DNA: TGTGCCAGCAGCGCTCACAACACTAGCACAGATACGCAGTATTTT.

This rearrangement joins TRBV11-2 to TRBJ2-3, with D perhaps TRBD2 (6 bases). Germline V CDR1 and CDR2: SGHAT, FQNNGV. CDR3 length: 13 residues. V dropped 5 bases and J dropped 8 bases, with 14 bases sitting between them. Written as DNA, the CDR3 is TGTGCCAGCAGCATGACGGGAGCTAGTACGCAGTATTTT. This encodes CASSMTGASTQYF.

The genes are TRBV12-3 or TRBV12-4 and TRBJ2-1; 8 bases agree with TRBD1. The end of the DNA is better explained by TRBJ2-7, so the J call may be wrong. CDR3 length: 15 residues. CDR3 sequence reads: CASSLGQGITTEQYF. The CDR3 DNA reads as TGTGCCAGCAGTCTCGGACAGGGAATTACAACTGAGCAGTACTTC.

V is TRBV9 and J is TRBJ1-5; D gene uncertain. The V gene's germline CDR1 is SGDLS and CDR2 YYNGEE. The CDR3 contains 18 residues. Trimming stripped 3 bases from V and 6 bases from J, with 25 bases between. The CDR3 region has the DNA TGTGCCAGCAGCGAGGACGGAGGGAAAGGCACCCTTCCTCAGCCCCAGCATTTT. This gives the protein CASSEDGGKGTLPQPQHF. The whole variable domain, remainder taken from reference TRBV9 and TRBJ1-5, is DSGVTQTPKHLITATGQRVTLRCSPRSGDLSVYWYQQSLDQGLQFLIQYYNGEERAKGNILERFSAQQFPDLHSELNLSSLELGDSALYFCASSEDGGKGTLPQPQHFGDGTRLSIL.